This TCR beta chain was obtained from a study of blood T cell repertoires in COVID-19. Study as a whole: Sources were T cells, B-cell-depleted T cells, or PBMCs; the material itself was cDNA or gDNA.

Germline trimming cut 2 bases from V and 1 base from J; bases unmatched to any gene: 4. Germline loops: CDR1 SQVTM, CDR2 ANQGSEA. The CDR3 length is 15 residues. Original processing notes: From reference gene primer amplification, estimates of nucleated cell counts were derived. TCRdb's table, derived via immunoSEQ multiplex PCR, lists solely in-frame clones and lacks some. V and J calls and clone size are as listed in that table; D and trimming were resolved from the DNA. The sample records fewer than 250,000 clones, 70% to 90% being singletons. The clonotype comes from a woman in her thirties or forties who had recovered from COVID-19. The J gene is TRBJ2-7, the V gene TRBV29-1; TRBD2 matches at 11 bases. The sample comprised peripheral blood. The DNA of the CDR3 is TGCAGCGTTGAACTAGCTAGCGGGAGGTCCTACGAGCAGTACTTC. It translates to CSVELASGRSYEQYF.